This T cell receptor (beta chain) was sequenced during a study of blood T cell repertoires in COVID-19. Sequencing was performed with immunoSEQ multiplex PCR; in TCRdb, only in-frame clones are kept and a portion is missing. The sample includes 300,000 to 350,000 clones, around 90% of them seen just once. This receptor was obtained from a woman aged 30 to 39 with COVID-19, enrolled during active disease. The sequenced sample was peripheral blood.

For the CDR3, the DNA is TGTGCCAGCCGATATTTAAGGGACACTCACTCTGGAAACACCATATATTTT. Translating gives CASRYLRDTHSGNTIYF. The chain is built from TRBV21-1 and TRBJ1-3; the D segment call TRBD1 is taken from the table without a DNA check. TRBV21-1 is shown as a pseudogene. The CDR3 is made up of 17 amino acids.